One and the same sample provided the 27 T cell receptor beta chains below, sequenced in a study of cytomegalovirus exposure and HLA in healthy donors (dated by TCRdb to about 2017). The method behind the library was the immunoSEQ multiplex PCR assay. Held by TCRdb, this immuneACCESS table contains in-frame sequences only and omits some clones. Under half of the omission traces to an unresolved V gene where checked; the cause of the rest is unknown. The sample table holds about 130,000 clones, of which 85% to 90% were seen once. The ten biggest clones cover approximately 10% of the sample. The sequencing input was PBMCs. All receptors derive from a woman under 30 in good health and CMV-seropositive.

The chain combines TRBV7-9 with TRBJ1-5; TRBD1 might be the D (5 bases). Germline V lookup: CDR1 SEHNR, CDR2 FQNEAQ (reference sequence). This CDR3 is 15 amino acids long. Trimming removed 5 bases at V and 5 bases at J, with 16 bases between. The CDR3 bases are TGTGCCAGCAGCGCCCTAGGAGGGGTCGATCAGCCCCAGCATTTT. It encodes CASSALGGVDQPQHF.

V is TRBV7-6 and J is TRBJ1-6, with 8 bases fitting TRBD1. Germline assignment: CDR1 SGHVS and CDR2 FNYEAQ. J lost 7 bases, V lost 2 bases, and 7 bases had no gene match. The CDR3 consists of 16 residues. The CDR3 region has the DNA TGTGCCAGCAGCTTATCCGCCGGGACAGGAAATTCACCCCTCCACTTT. It is translated as CASSLSAGTGNSPLHF.

The chain employs TRBV28 and TRBJ2-3; 11 nucleotides match TRBD2. This CDR3 region has 17 residues. Trimming at V came to 2 bases and at J to 5 bases, leaving 9 bases not matched to a gene. CDR1 and CDR2 from the germline V gene are MDHEN and SYDVKM. CDR3 nucleotides: TGTGCCAGCAGTTTAGGGTTAGCGGGGGGGCGTGGAGATACGCAGTATTTT. As protein: CASSLGLAGGRGDTQYF.

The rearrangement uses TRBV7-2 and TRBJ1-1, with a possible D match to TRBD1 (5 bases). V was shortened by 6 bases and J by 8 bases, with 22 bases between the two germline ends. Germline V gives CDR1 SGHTA, CDR2 FQGNSA. CDR3 length: 15 amino acids. The CDR3 DNA reads as TGTGCCAGCAGTATTGCCCCAGGCGGGACTACCGAAGCTTTCTTT. Protein: CASSIAPGGTTEAFF.

The chain uses TRBV4-1 and TRBJ1-2, with a tentative D call TRBD1 (6 bases). Trimming left V 4 bases short and J 3 bases short, with 12 bases between. The CDR3 sequence is 14 residues long. The germline gives CDR1 MGHRA, CDR2 YSYEKL. CDR3 residues: CASSLIKGDYGYTF. As DNA, the CDR3 is TGCGCCAGCAGCCTAATTAAGGGGGACTATGGCTACACCTTC.

The chain carries TRBV27 and TRBJ1-6, with 9 bases matching TRBD1. The V segment lost 6 bases and the J segment 4 bases; nucleotides outside the gene matches: 10. The germline gives CDR1 MNHEY, CDR2 SMNVEV (reference sequence). The CDR3 loop spans 17 amino acids. Here the CDR3 reads CASRRTGAASYNSPLHF. In nucleotides, the CDR3 is TGTGCCAGCAGACGGACAGGGGCGGCCTCTTATAATTCACCCCTCCACTTT.

The rearrangement joins TRBV6-5 to TRBJ1-2; D is perhaps TRBD1 (5 bases). V shed 6 bases and J shed 8 bases, with 16 bases lying between them. Germline-derived CDR1 and CDR2 are MNHEY and SVGAGI. CDR3 size: 13 residues. This chain's CDR3 is CASSPTGVNGYTF. The CDR3 nucleotides read TGTGCCAGCAGCCCGACGGGGGTAAACGGCTACACCTTC.

The chain links TRBV6-1 to TRBJ2-3; 7 positions match TRBD1. CDR3 length: 13 residues. Trimming at V came to 3 bases and at J to 3 bases, leaving 0 bases not matched to a gene. The V gene's germline CDR1 is MNHNS and CDR2 SASEGT. CDR3 DNA: TGTGCCAGCAGTGACAGGGGGACAGATACGCAGTATTTT. This gives the protein CASSDRGTDTQYF.

The chain is built from TRBV27 and TRBJ2-3; tentatively, D is TRBD1 (5 bases). CDR3 size: 17 residues. The V end lost 0 bases, the J end lost 0 bases, and 13 bases lay between the germline ends. CDR1 is MNHEY and CDR2 is SMNVEV in the germline V gene (reference sequence). The CDR3 DNA reads as TGTGCCAGCAGTTTATCGGTCCGACAGACTAGCACAGATACGCAGTATTTT. Amino acid sequence: CASSLSVRQTSTDTQYF.

Only a few counts were recorded for this clone. This sequence joins TRBV27 and TRBJ1-6; D gene unclear. Germline V CDR1 and CDR2: MNHEY, SMNVEV (reference sequence). The V gene lost 5 bases and the J gene lost 7 bases, with 12 bases spanning the gap. The CDR3 is 14 amino acids. CDR3 sequence: CASSQGGGNSPLHF. DNA for the CDR3: TGTGCCAGCAGTCAAGGCGGAGGGAATTCACCCCTCCACTTT.

V usage is TRBV9 and J usage is TRBJ1-5; D is undetermined. V was cut by 0 bases and J by 13 bases, with 17 bases left in between. CDR3 length equals 14 residues. Germline lookup yields CDR1 SGDLS and CDR2 YYNGEE. DNA for the CDR3: TGTGCCAGCAGCGTAGAAGGTGAAGGGTCGGGGCAGCATTTT. Translating gives CASSVEGEGSGQHF.

The chain links TRBV5-1 to TRBJ1-6; TRBD1 matches at 9 bases. The V segment lost 3 bases and the J segment 4 bases; nucleotides outside the gene matches: 5. Germline CDR1 and CDR2: SGHRS and YFSETQ. The CDR3 has 16 residues. The CDR3 DNA sequence: TGCGCCAGCAGCTGGGACAGGGTACGATATAATTCACCCCTCCACTTT. This sequence encodes CASSWDRVRYNSPLHF.

There are a few counts of this clone. The V gene is TRBV5-6, the J gene TRBJ2-7; TRBD2 matches at 7 bases. The CDR3 extends over 14 amino acids. The V gene end was trimmed by 0 bases and the J gene end by 1 base; junction bases not matched to a gene: 1. The germline V gene has CDR1 SGHDT and CDR2 YYEEEE. Here the CDR3 DNA reads TGTGCCAGCAGCTTGGGACTAGCTTCCTACGAGCAGTACTTC. It yields the protein CASSLGLASYEQYF.

The CDR3 protein is CATRSGAGAGYTEAFF. The CDR3 nucleotides read TGTGCCACCAGATCTGGGGCAGGGGCCGGGTACACTGAAGCTTTCTTT. V and J are TRBV15 and TRBJ1-1; possible D gene TRBD1, 6 bases. V was shortened by 6 bases and J by 3 bases, with 20 bases between the two germline ends. CDR1 and CDR2 from the germline V gene are LNHNV and YYDKDF (reference sequence). The CDR3 is 16 amino acids.

This rearrangement joins TRBV4-1 to TRBJ2-5; D uncertain. Germline CDR1 is MGHRA and CDR2 is YSYEKL. CDR3 length: 16 residues. The V gene lost 4 bases and the J gene lost 1 base, with 16 bases spanning the gap. CDR3 amino acids: CASSLLPPGFQETQYF. The CDR3 coding sequence is TGCGCCAGCAGCCTTCTCCCCCCAGGATTCCAAGAGACCCAGTACTTC.

The chain is built from TRBV7-9 and TRBJ1-6; D gene unclear. The CDR3 has 14 amino acids. V was trimmed by 1 base and J by 7 bases, leaving 8 bases between them. Germline V CDR1 and CDR2: SEHNR, FQNEAQ (reference sequence). The CDR3 region is CASSLGERNSPLHF. In DNA, the CDR3 is TGTGCCAGCAGCTTAGGTGAACGGAATTCACCCCTCCACTTT. The full variable domain, its missing parts supplied by reference TRBV7-9 and TRBJ1-6, is DTGVSQNPRHKITKRGQNVTFRCDPISEHNRLYWYRQTLGQGPEFLTYFQNEAQLEKSRLLSDRFSAERPKGSFSTLEIQRTEQGDSAMYLCASSLGERNSPLHFGNGTRLTVT.

This clone was observed a single time. The V and J genes are TRBV6-6 and TRBJ1-1, with 9 bases fitting TRBD1. CDR3 size: 13 residues. V lost 2 bases, J lost 9 bases, and 4 bases stayed unmatched. The germline gives CDR1 MNHNY, CDR2 SVGAGI (reference sequence). The CDR3 region has the DNA TGTGCCAGCAGTTACCAGGACAGGGGTCAAGCTTTCTTT. Its translation is CASSYQDRGQAFF.

This clone was detected many times. The J gene is TRBJ2-3, the V gene TRBV19, with TRBD2 matching over 12 bases. The CDR3 length is 16 residues. V lost 4 bases, J lost 2 bases, and 4 bases stayed unmatched. In germline, CDR1 is LNHDA, CDR2 SQIVND (reference sequence). CDR3 region: CASSSLAGGHTDTQYF. CDR3 coding DNA: TGTGCCAGTAGTAGCCTAGCGGGGGGGCACACAGATACGCAGTATTTT.

The gene calls are TRBV28 and TRBJ2-7; no clear D. Trimming removed 6 bases at V and 6 bases at J, with 18 bases between. This CDR3 contains 14 residues. Germline V CDR1 and CDR2: MDHEN, SYDVKM. CDR3 loop: CASSAPPGPAEQYF. In nucleotides, the CDR3 is TGTGCCAGCAGCGCCCCCCCGGGTCCTGCCGAGCAGTACTTC.

This chain links TRBV5-5 with TRBJ2-2; D is unresolved. Trimming took off 4 bases at V and 7 bases at J, with 11 bases between the two ends. Looked up from germline, CDR1 is SGHKS and CDR2 is YYEKEE (reference sequence). The CDR3 contains 13 residues. CDR3 region: CASSPYFSGELFF. As DNA, the CDR3 is TGTGCCAGCAGCCCTTACTTTAGCGGGGAGCTGTTTTTT. Full variable domain (rest looked up from reference TRBV5-5 and TRBJ2-2): DAGVTQSPTHLIKTRGQQVTLRCSPISGHKSVSWYQQVLGQGPQFIFQYYEKEERGRGNFPDRFSARQFPNYSSELNVNALLLGDSALYLCASSPYFSGELFFGEGSRLTVL.

The DNA for the CDR3 is TGTGCCAGCAGCTATAGCGGGGGGTACTCCTACGAGCAGTACTTC. Translated: CASSYSGGYSYEQYF. V gene TRBV7-3 combines with J gene TRBJ2-7; 10 bases fit TRBD2. The germline CDR1 and CDR2 sequences are SGHTA and FQGTGA. V shed 4 bases and J 0 bases; nucleotides not matched to a gene: 3. This CDR3 contains 15 residues.

The chain employs TRBV4-3 and TRBJ1-6; D is unresolved. The germline V and J ends were trimmed by 0 bases and 0 bases, with 3 bases remaining between them. The germline CDR1 and CDR2 sequences are LGHNA and YSLEER. The CDR3 length is 15 residues. In DNA, the CDR3 is TGCGCCAGCAGCCAAGACAGCTCCTATAATTCACCCCTCCACTTT. It specifies CASSQDSSYNSPLHF.

The chain links TRBV7-6 to TRBJ1-4, with D maybe TRBD1 (5 bases). The germline V gene encodes CDR1 SGHVS and CDR2 FNYEAQ. Trimming cost V 5 bases and J 8 bases, with 9 bases left between them. The CDR3 contains 12 residues. CDR3 loop: CASSRGDEKLFF. In nucleotides, the CDR3 is TGTGCCAGCAGCCGGGGGGACGAAAAACTGTTTTTT.

The rearrangement uses TRBV5-4 and TRBJ1-2; D call uncertain. CDR1 and CDR2 from the germline V gene are SGHNT and YYREEE (reference sequence). Trimming cost V 1 base and J 8 bases, with 12 bases left between them. This CDR3 has 13 amino acids. The CDR3 loop is CASSLWKGAGYTF. The CDR3 nucleotides are TGTGCCAGCAGCTTGTGGAAGGGAGCGGGCTACACCTTC.

This sequence joins TRBV10-2 and TRBJ2-6; 7 bases map to TRBD1. Germline assignment: CDR1 WSHSY and CDR2 SAAADI. V was pared by 4 bases and J by 2 bases, with 2 bases of the junction left unmatched. CDR3 length: 15 amino acids. The CDR3 loop is CASSGTGAGANVLTF. CDR3 coding DNA: TGCGCCAGCAGTGGCACAGGGGCTGGGGCCAACGTCCTGACTTTC.

This chain joins TRBV25-1 and TRBJ2-1; the D gene is possibly TRBD2 (5 bases). The CDR3 loop spans 14 amino acids. CDR1 is MGHDK, CDR2 SYGVNS, per germline. Trimming took off 3 bases at V and 9 bases at J, with 15 bases between the two ends. CDR3 region: CASSDEGVDTEQFF. CDR3 in DNA: TGTGCCAGCAGTGATGAGGGCGTCGACACTGAGCAGTTCTTC.

The J gene is TRBJ1-1, the V gene TRBV28; D is perhaps TRBD1 (5 bases). The germline V gene has CDR1 MDHEN and CDR2 SYDVKM. This CDR3 is built from 12 residues. The V end lost 7 bases, the J end lost 4 bases, and 10 bases lay between the germline ends. The CDR3 DNA sequence: TGTGCCAGCAAGGCGGGGGGCACTGAAGCTTTCTTT. Amino acid sequence: CASKAGGTEAFF.